This T cell receptor beta chain appears in the sequencing data of a study of human T cells and chemical hapten exposure. For the study at large: Investigators sensitized approximately 2 cm by approximately 2 cm of upper inner arm skin with 2% DPC.

Each CDR3 protein gets one entry after TCRdb re-called the RACE reads with MiXCR. The sample shows about 360,000 distinct CDR3 sequences, more than 4.5% of them seen only once. This CDR3 is built from 15 residues. Losses at the gene ends were 5 bases for V and 8 bases for J; bases not matched to a gene: 9. Findings and caveats of the study: No shift was seen in TCRs above 1 in 1000 frequency with DPC sensitization. Given that the donors had alopecia, their immune response may differ from that seen in healthy people.

This clonotype was observed many times. The antigen is not known. The sample's time point: patch test 1, 2 weeks after DPC sensitization. The treatment denotes: therapeutic diphenylcyclopropenone sensitization with weekly scalp DPC. Total RNA came from unfractionated whole blood. The rearrangement links TRBV12-3 or TRBV12-4 to TRBJ1-2; 12 bases map to TRBD1. Material: whole blood, obtained in connection with sensitization to the hapten diphenylcyclopropenone (DPC). The clonotype originates from a woman in her forties or fifties with alopecia areata. Some clones in this sample may be carry-over from other donors' samples. The CDR3 protein is CASSATGQGARGYTF. The CDR3 nucleotides read TGTGCCAGCAGTGCCACGGGACAGGGGGCGAGGGGCTACACCTTC.